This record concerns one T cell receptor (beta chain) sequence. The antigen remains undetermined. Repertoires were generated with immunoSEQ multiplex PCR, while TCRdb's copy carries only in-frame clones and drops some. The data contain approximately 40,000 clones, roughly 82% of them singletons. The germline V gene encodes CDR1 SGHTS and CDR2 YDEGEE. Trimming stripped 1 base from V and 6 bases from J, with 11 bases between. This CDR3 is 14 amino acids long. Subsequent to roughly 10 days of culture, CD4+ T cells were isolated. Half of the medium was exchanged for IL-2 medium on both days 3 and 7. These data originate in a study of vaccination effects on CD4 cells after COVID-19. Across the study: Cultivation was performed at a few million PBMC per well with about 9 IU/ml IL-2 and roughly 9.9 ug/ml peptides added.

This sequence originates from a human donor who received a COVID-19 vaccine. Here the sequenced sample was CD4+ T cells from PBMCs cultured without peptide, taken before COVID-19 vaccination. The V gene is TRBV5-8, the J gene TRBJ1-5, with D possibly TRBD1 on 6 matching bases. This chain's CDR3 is CASSLLTGGQPQHF. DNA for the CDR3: TGTGCCAGCAGCTTGTTGACAGGCGGTCAGCCCCAGCATTTT.